The 31 T cell receptor beta chains below were found in one sample sequenced in a study of T cells in women clearing cervical HPV infection (dated by TCRdb to the late 2010s). Library construction relied on the immunoSEQ multiplex PCR assay. TCRdb stores this immuneACCESS table with in-frame sequences only. Part of the clones is absent; in the studies checked, under half of the shortfall reflects unresolved V genes, and no reason is known for the rest. The sample table gives tens of thousands of clones. 4.2% of the sample belongs to the ten largest clones. Sequenced material: blood buffy coat. These receptor sequences come from a woman between 18 and 69 years old with a cervical HPV16 infection that either progressed to CIN3+ or cleared (not recorded which).

On this clone: The read comes to an end 3 residues before the CDR3 does, leaving the germline J gene to fill in the end. The V gene is TRBV5-5, the J gene TRBJ1-1, with D perhaps matching TRBD1 (5 bases). Trimming removed 2 bases at V and 6 bases at J, with 17 bases between. The CDR3 length is 15 residues. CDR1 is SGHKS, CDR2 YYEKEE, per germline (reference sequence). This CDR3 is CASSFGTPLSAEAFF. The CDR3 DNA, read in part, is TGTGCCAGCAGCTTCGGGACTCCGCTGAGCGCTGAA.

As to this clone: The read falls 3 residues short of the CDR3 end, and the missing part is taken from the germline J gene. J is TRBJ2-3 and V is TRBV18, with 7 bases lining up with TRBD1. From germline, CDR1 is KGHSH and CDR2 LQKENI. The CDR3 contains 14 residues. J gave up 0 bases and V 8 bases, and 5 bases lay outside the gene matches. CDR3 sequence reads: CASVGGQSTDTQYF. Partial CDR3 DNA: TGTGCCAGCGTTGGGGGACAGAGCACAGATACG.

As concerns this clone: The CDR3 end is not reached by the read, which stops 3 residues before it; the germline J gene fills it in. The V gene is TRBV11-1, the J gene TRBJ2-7, with D perhaps matching TRBD1 (7 bases). The V and J ends lost 5 bases and 2 bases respectively, with 16 bases between them. The CDR3 sequence is 15 residues long. CDR1 is SGHAT, CDR2 FQDESV, per germline (reference sequence). The CDR3 is CASSQPAGGTYEQYF. The sequenced CDR3 bases are TGTGCCAGCAGCCAACCGGCAGGGGGGACCTACGAG.

This clone is medium-sized by frequency. The CDR3 end is not reached by the read, which stops 3 residues before it; the germline J gene fills it in. The J gene is TRBJ2-5, the V gene TRBV18; TRBD1 is a possible D gene (6 bases). CDR1 and CDR2 (germline): KGHSH, LQKENI. CDR3 length equals 19 residues. With 0 bases removed from V and 5 bases from J, the gap between germline ends came to 25 bases. Here the CDR3 reads CASSPPGHPWVFPEETQYF. CDR3 DNA (partial): TGTGCCAGCTCACCACCGGGACATCCCTGGGTGTTTCCTGAGGAGACC.

With respect to this clone: Read coverage stops 3 residues before the CDR3 terminus; the germline J gene supplies the remainder. The J gene is TRBJ2-5, the V gene TRBV7-6, with 10 bases aligning to TRBD2. The CDR3 covers 16 residues. Germline V gene lookup returns CDR1 SGHVS and CDR2 FNYEAQ. V lost 5 bases and J lost 7; bases outside the gene matches: 13. CDR3 DNA (partial): TGTGCCAGCAGCATCGGACCTAGCGGGGGTCTCGGGACC. Amino acids: CASSIGPSGGLGT. The complete CDR3 protein is CASSIGPSGGLGTQYF.

A remark on this clone: The sequence runs out 3 residues before the end of the CDR3; the remainder is reconstructed from the germline J gene. The chain combines TRBV7-9 with TRBJ2-1, with TRBD2 matching 10 bases. With V trimmed by 6 bases and J by 4 bases, 6 bases remained unmatched. The CDR3 has 15 residues. CDR1 is SEHNR, CDR2 FQNEAQ, per germline (reference sequence). The sequenced CDR3 bases are TGTGCCAGCAGGGGCGGACTAGCGGTATACAATGAG. Protein sequence: CASRGGLAVYNE. In full, the CDR3 is CASRGGLAVYNEQFF.

Turning to this clone: The read comes to an end 3 residues before the CDR3 does, leaving the germline J gene to fill in the end. The chain recombines TRBV7-2 with TRBJ2-2, with D maybe TRBD2 (5 bases). Germline loops: CDR1 SGHTA, CDR2 FQGNSA. The V gene lost 5 bases and the J gene lost 10 bases, with 14 bases spanning the gap. This CDR3 comprises 13 residues. CDR3: CASSPQNGVELFF. The DNA read from the CDR3 is TGTGCCAGCAGCCCCCAGAACGGGGTGGAG. The complete variable domain, with remaining parts taken from reference TRBV7-2 and TRBJ2-2, reads GAGVSQSPSNKVTEKGKDVELRCDPISGHTALYWYRQSLGQGLEFLIYFQGNSAPDKSGLPSDRFSAERTGGSVSTLTIQRTQQEDSAVYLCASSPQNGVELFFGEGSRLTVL.

Turning to this clone: The sequenced fragment ends 3 residues before the CDR3 boundary, so the rest is inferred from the germline J gene. The chain is built from TRBV2 and TRBJ2-1; TRBD2 agrees at 11 bases. V was clipped by 4 bases and J by 7 bases; unmatched bases: 6. CDR1 is SNHLY and CDR2 is FYNNEI in the germline V gene. The CDR3 covers 15 residues. This CDR3 reads CASSGLAGQLNEQFF. CDR3 bases read: TGTGCCAGCAGTGGACTAGCGGGGCAGTTGAATGAG.

The covered CDR3 bases are TGCGCCAGCAGCTTTAGGACAGCCACCTACGAG. It codes for CASSFRTATYE. The complete CDR3 protein is CASSFRTATYEQYF. This sequence joins TRBV5-1 and TRBJ2-7, with TRBD1 as a possible D gene (6 bases). The read terminates 3 residues ahead of where the CDR3 ends, so the germline J gene completes it. Per germline, CDR1 SGHRS and CDR2 YFSETQ. V was shortened by 2 bases and J by 2 bases, with 11 bases between the two germline ends. This CDR3 region has 14 residues.

For this clone: The CDR3 is cut off 3 residues early in the read; its end comes from the germline J gene. The chain couples TRBV5-4 to TRBJ2-2, with a weak D call TRBD1 (6 bases). Germline V gene lookup returns CDR1 SGHNT and CDR2 YYREEE (reference sequence). This CDR3 has 14 amino acids. The CDR3 reads CASSQGQNNSPLFF. The sequenced part of the CDR3 DNA is TGTGCCAGCAGCCAAGGACAGAATAATTCACCG. Looking up the rest from reference TRBV5-4 and TRBJ2-2 gives the full variable domain: ETGVTQSPTHLIKTRGQQVTLRCSSQSGHNTVSWYQQALGQGPQFIFQYYREEENGRGNFPPRFSGLQFPNYSSELNVNALELDDSALYLCASSQGQNNSPLFFGEGSRLTVL.

As concerns this clone: Read sequence stops 3 residues before the CDR3 end, and the germline J gene provides the missing end. This chain uses TRBV19 with TRBJ1-6; TRBD1 is a possible D gene (6 bases). With 4 bases removed from V and 5 bases from J, the gap between germline ends came to 12 bases. This CDR3 is 15 amino acids long. Germline V lookup: CDR1 LNHDA, CDR2 SQIVND (reference sequence). This chain's CDR3 is CASSSGTLDNSPLHF. CDR3 DNA (partial): TGTGCCAGTAGTAGCGGGACACTAGATAATTCACCC.

Worth noting for this clone: The CDR3 is cut off 3 residues early in the read; its end comes from the germline J gene. The J gene is TRBJ2-5, the V gene TRBV5-6, with D possibly TRBD2 on 6 matching bases. The CDR3 has 14 residues. CDR1 is SGHDT, CDR2 YYEEEE, per germline. Trimming cost V 3 bases and J 5 bases, with 14 bases left between them. The CDR3 spells CASSSRRAGETQYF. Incomplete CDR3 DNA: TGTGCCAGCAGCTCCCGGAGGGCTGGGGAGACC.

Turning to this clone: The junction departs from germline at one end; a sequencing error may be responsible. The CDR3 end lies 3 residues beyond the end of the read and is filled in from the germline J gene. The chain combines TRBV7-7 with TRBJ2-2, with 10 bases identical to TRBD1. The length of the CDR3 is 16 residues. The germline CDR1 and CDR2 sequences are SSHAT and FNYEAQ (reference sequence). Partial CDR3 DNA: TGTGCTAGCAGCTTACAGACAGGGGGCAGGACCGGGGAG. Translation gives CASSLQTGGRTGE. The full CDR3 sequence reads CASSLQTGGRTGELFF. Full variable domain (missing parts from reference TRBV7-7 and TRBJ2-2): GAGVSQSPRYKVTKRGQDVTLRCDPISSHATLYWYQQALGQGPEFLTYFNYEAQPDKSGLPSDRFSAERPEGSISTLTIQRTEQRDSAMYRCASSLQTGGRTGELFFGEGSRLTVL.

In the case of this clone: The read comes to an end 3 residues before the CDR3 does, leaving the germline J gene to fill in the end. The chain has TRBV19 and TRBJ2-3, with 7 bases aligning to TRBD1. Germline V gives CDR1 LNHDA, CDR2 SQIVND (reference sequence). Trimming cost V 10 bases and J 5 bases; bases outside gene matches: 6. CDR3 length equals 12 residues. The part of the CDR3 DNA that was read is TGTGCCACCTTTCCAGGGGGAGATACG. Its protein is CATFPGGDT. The entire CDR3 is CATFPGGDTQYF.

For this clone: The read ends 3 residues early relative to the CDR3; the germline J gene fills the gap. The chain employs TRBV5-1 and TRBJ2-1, with 7 bases aligning to TRBD2. J was trimmed by 6 bases and V by 0 bases; bases with no gene match: 3. This CDR3 spans 14 amino acids. Germline V CDR1 and CDR2: SGHRS, YFSETQ. The CDR3 bases that were read are TGCGCCAGCAGCTTGGGGGACTACGTCAATGAG. It codes for CASSLGDYVNE. The full CDR3 is CASSLGDYVNEQFF.

For this clone: Coverage ceases 3 residues before the CDR3 finishes, and the germline J gene fills in the end. J is TRBJ2-5 and V is TRBV11-2; D ambiguous. The CDR3 covers 15 residues. The V end was cut by 4 bases, the J end by 5 bases, with 17 bases between. The V gene's germline CDR1 is SGHAT and CDR2 FQNNGV. The covered CDR3 bases are TGTGCCAGCAGCTATTACAGTGGCACAAAGGAGACC. This sequence encodes CASSYYSGTKET. The full CDR3 reads CASSYYSGTKETQYF.

Points on this clone: With the read ending 3 residues before the CDR3 end, the germline J gene is used to fill in that end. V is TRBV10-3 and J is TRBJ2-2, with D perhaps TRBD1 (6 bases). Deletions cut 6 bases from V and 5 bases from J, with 10 bases between. The germline CDR1 and CDR2 sequences are ENHRY and SYGVKD. This CDR3 contains 13 residues. CDR3 DNA (partial): TGTGCCATCAGGTCAGGGGAGACCGGGGAG. It translates to CAIRSGETGE. The entire CDR3 sequence reads CAIRSGETGELFF.

A note on this clone: Read coverage stops 3 residues before the CDR3 terminus; the germline J gene supplies the remainder. The chain employs TRBV20-1 and TRBJ1-2; D may be TRBD1 (6 bases). The V and J ends lost 6 bases and 3 bases respectively, with 11 bases between them. Per germline, CDR1 DFQATT and CDR2 SNEGSKA (reference sequence). CDR3 length: 12 amino acids. The CDR3 bases that were read are TGCAGTGCCCCGACAGGTTACTATGGC. This translates into CSAPTGYYG. The whole CDR3 reads CSAPTGYYGYTF.

Concerning this clone: The read halts 3 residues ahead of the CDR3 end, with the missing end drawn from the germline J gene. The V and J genes are TRBV19 and TRBJ1-5; 11 nucleotides match TRBD1. This CDR3 comprises 15 residues. J was trimmed by 6 bases and V by 4 bases; bases with no gene match: 5. Germline V gives CDR1 LNHDA, CDR2 SQIVND (reference sequence). CDR3 DNA (partial): TGTGCCAGTAGTAGAATAGGGACAGGGGGTCAGCCC. It translates to CASSRIGTGGQP. The whole CDR3 protein reads CASSRIGTGGQPQHF.

To note about this clone: The read ends 3 residues early relative to the CDR3; the germline J gene fills the gap. This chain links TRBV5-1 with TRBJ1-1, with D perhaps TRBD1 (5 bases). The germline V gene has CDR1 SGHRS and CDR2 YFSETQ. The V and J ends lost 3 bases and 3 bases respectively, with 15 bases between them. CDR3 size: 15 residues. The CDR3: CASSWDWGRDTEAFF. CDR3 DNA (partial): TGCGCCAGCAGCTGGGACTGGGGCAGGGACACTGAA.

To note about this clone: The CDR3 end lies 3 residues beyond the end of the read and is filled in from the germline J gene. The chain uses TRBV29-1 and TRBJ2-1; D may be TRBD1 (6 bases). The V end was cut by 4 bases, the J end by 3 bases, with 10 bases between. Germline CDR1 reads SQVTM; CDR2 reads ANQGSEA. CDR3 size: 13 residues. The CDR3 bases that were read are TGCAGCGTTGGAGGACAGTACTACAATGAG. As protein: CSVGGQYYNE. The CDR3, in full, reads CSVGGQYYNEQFF.

In regard to this clone: Read data end 3 residues before the CDR3 end; the end is taken from the germline J gene. The rearrangement uses TRBV11-3 and TRBJ2-1, with TRBD1 as a possible D gene (5 bases). The CDR3 has 13 amino acids. V was trimmed by 2 bases and J by 7 bases, leaving 9 bases between them. CDR1 is SGHNT and CDR2 is YENEEA in the germline V gene. The chain's CDR3 is CASSLFGANEQFF. The part of the CDR3 DNA that was read is TGTGCCAGCAGCTTATTTGGGGCGAATGAG.

As regards this clone: The missing CDR3 end, 3 residues past where the read stops, is filled in from the germline J gene. This sequence joins TRBV6-2 or TRBV6-3 and TRBJ1-1; 8 positions agree with TRBD1. The CDR3 loop spans 11 amino acids. Germline values: CDR1 MNHEY, CDR2 SVGEGT. J was trimmed by 4 bases and V by 9 bases; bases with no gene match: 1. The chain's CDR3 is CASGQGTEAFF. CDR3 DNA, as far as it was read: TGTGCCAGTGGACAGGGCACTGAA.

As regards this clone: The sequenced fragment ends 3 residues before the CDR3 boundary, so the rest is inferred from the germline J gene. J is TRBJ1-1 and V is TRBV19; the match to TRBD1 covers 7 bases. The CDR3 is made up of 15 amino acids. Germline lookup yields CDR1 LNHDA and CDR2 SQIVND (reference sequence). V trimming: 1 base; J trimming: 4 bases; junction bases outside the gene matches: 6. Here the CDR3 reads CASSIGRGGSTEAFF. CDR3 DNA, as far as it was read: TGTGCCAGTAGTATAGGACGAGGGGGCAGCACTGAA.

CDR3 sequence reads: CASSLMWVAVENEQFF. Partial CDR3 DNA: TGTGCCAGCAGTTTAATGTGGGTAGCGGTTGAAAATGAG. V is TRBV28 and J is TRBJ2-1; D possibly corresponds to TRBD2 (6 bases). The read comes to an end 3 residues before the CDR3 does, leaving the germline J gene to fill in the end. V was trimmed by 2 bases and J by 7 bases, leaving 18 bases between them. This CDR3 spans 16 amino acids. Germline values: CDR1 MDHEN, CDR2 SYDVKM.

For this clone: The read comes to an end 3 residues before the CDR3 does, leaving the germline J gene to fill in the end. This chain joins TRBV20-1 and TRBJ2-7; 13 positions agree with TRBD2. Germline V gene sequence: CDR1 DFQATT, CDR2 SNEGSKA (reference sequence). This CDR3 region has 16 residues. Trimming at V came to 3 bases and at J to 3 bases, leaving 8 bases not matched to a gene. CDR3: CSASKGLAGTFYEQYF. CDR3 DNA (partial): TGCAGTGCTAGTAAGGGACTAGCGGGGACTTTCTACGAG.

For this clone: The CDR3 goes on 3 residues after the read ends, and that part is filled in from the germline J gene. This chain joins TRBV29-1 and TRBJ2-7; TRBD1 matches 7 bases. The CDR3 runs to 12 residues. The V and J ends lost 5 bases and 6 bases, in that order; junction bases with no gene match: 7. Germline V gene data show CDR1 as SQVTM and CDR2 as ANQGSEA. The sequenced part of the CDR3 DNA is TGCAGCGTTACGAAAGGGGGCTTCGAG. This codes for CSVTKGGFE. The CDR3 as a whole reads CSVTKGGFEQYF.

Comment on this clone: The read ends 3 residues before the CDR3 terminus; that terminus is restored from the germline J gene. The chain combines TRBV7-9 with TRBJ1-2; D gene unclear. The germline V gene has CDR1 SEHNR and CDR2 FQNEAQ (reference sequence). The CDR3 covers 13 residues. The CDR3 here is CASSFSGQEHYTF. The DNA read from the CDR3 is TGTGCCAGCAGCTTCAGCGGTCAGGAGCAC.

Turning to this clone: The read halts 3 residues ahead of the CDR3 end, with the missing end drawn from the germline J gene. This chain connects TRBV20-1 to TRBJ2-5; D may be TRBD2 (5 bases). CDR1 and CDR2 from the germline V gene are DFQATT and SNEGSKA (reference sequence). Trimming shortened V by 4 bases and J by 1 base, and 10 bases separated the two germline ends. CDR3 length: 13 residues. CDR3 residues: CSANLGLQETQYF. CDR3 DNA (partial): TGCAGTGCTAACTTAGGACTCCAAGAGACC.

Comments on this clone: The read comes to an end 3 residues before the CDR3 does, leaving the germline J gene to fill in the end. This chain joins TRBV7-3 and TRBJ2-3; 7 nucleotides line up with TRBD1. V shed 8 bases, J shed 5 bases, and the junction held 16 bases outside the gene matches. Germline loops: CDR1 SGHTA, CDR2 FQGTGA. The CDR3 extends over 16 amino acids. CDR3 residues: CASGSPTGMLLDTQYF. CDR3 DNA, as far as it was read: TGTGCCAGCGGCTCCCCGACAGGGATGTTGTTAGATACG.

As for this clone: Coverage ceases 3 residues before the CDR3 finishes, and the germline J gene fills in the end. The genes are TRBV19 and TRBJ1-3; no clear D gene. The germline gives CDR1 LNHDA, CDR2 SQIVND (reference sequence). V lost 7 bases and J 0 bases, leaving 10 bases between the germline ends. The CDR3 is 14 residues long. CDR3 sequence reads: CASTFPSSGNTIYF. The covered CDR3 bases are TGTGCCAGTACCTTCCCCAGCTCTGGAAACACC.